This is a list of T cell receptor beta chains from one sample in a study of cytomegalovirus exposure and HLA in healthy donors. Sequencing used immunoSEQ multiplex PCR; TCRdb keeps in-frame clones, though not all of them. Of 150,000 or so clones in the sample, over 60% were seen once. The specimen sequenced was PBMCs. The receptors originated from a female donor in good health and CMV-seronegative. Each CDR3 is given with its conserved first and last residue. Fields, in order: D gene, J gene, clone size, V gene, CDR3 DNA, CDR3 protein. The D gene is left open where the match is weak. Where a row states a size, it is once, few, many or the class of an expanded clone; other rows omit it.

TRBD1 | TRBJ1-1 | - | TRBV6-1 | TGTGCCAGCAGTCAGGACAGGGAGGTGACTGAAGCTTTCTTT | CASSQDREVTEAFF
TRBD1 | TRBJ1-3 | - | TRBV2 | TGTGCCAGCACCCGGAGGGGGCGGAATTCTGGAAACACCATATATTTT | CASTRRGRNSGNTIYF
TRBD2 | TRBJ2-1 | - | TRBV19 | TGTGCCAGTAGTATGACCCTAGCGGGGGGGTACAATGAGCAGTTCTTC | CASSMTLAGGYNEQFF
- | TRBJ1-1 | once | TRBV9 | TGTGCCAGCAGCGTAGGCTCGGAGGTGGCTGAAGCTTTCTTT | CASSVGSEVAEAFF
- | TRBJ1-2 | once | TRBV15 | TGTGCCACCAAGCGGGACACTTCTAACTATGGCTACACCTTC | CATKRDTSNYGYTF
- | TRBJ2-3 | - | TRBV5-1 | TGCGCCAGCAGCTTCGTCGGTAGCACAGATACGCAGTATTTT | CASSFVGSTDTQYF
TRBD2 | TRBJ2-1 | once | TRBV29-1 | TGCAGCGTTGGGGCTAGCGGACCGTACAATGAGCAGTTCTTC | CSVGASGPYNEQFF
TRBD2 | TRBJ2-3 | - | TRBV5-1 | TGCGCCAGCAGCTCAACGGGACTAACGGGGGTAGATACGCAGTATTTT | CASSSTGLTGVDTQYF
- | TRBJ1-1 | - | TRBV9 | TGTGCCAGCAGCGTAATAGGGGGGAACACTGAAGCTTTCTTT | CASSVIGGNTEAFF
TRBD1 | TRBJ1-1 | - | TRBV14 | TGTGCCAGCAGCCAAGGACAGGGGGCGGGAACTGAAGCTTTCTTT | CASSQGQGAGTEAFF
- | TRBJ1-1 | - | TRBV2 | TGTGCCAGCTGTCGGAATTACAGGGATAACACTGAAGCTTTCTTT | CASCRNYRDNTEAFF
TRBD1 | TRBJ1-6 | - | TRBV19 | TGTGCCAGTAGTCTCAACCCCCCGGGACAGGGTAATTCACCCCTCCACTTT | CASSLNPPGQGNSPLHF
TRBD1 | TRBJ2-7 | - | TRBV6-5 | TGTGCCAGCAGTTACGGGACAGGACCTTACGAGCAGTACTTC | CASSYGTGPYEQYF
- | TRBJ2-7 | - | TRBV10-3 | TGTGCCATCAGTATAAAGGAGGGACCGGTGGAGCAGTACTTC | CAISIKEGPVEQYF
- | TRBJ1-1 | - | TRBV19 | TGTGCCAGTTGGGAAGGAGGCATGAACACTGAAGCTTTCTTT | CASWEGGMNTEAFF
- | TRBJ1-1 | - | TRBV14 | TGTGCCAGCAGCCTACGCGGGGACACTGAAGCTTTCTTT | CASSLRGDTEAFF
- | TRBJ1-2 | few | TRBV25-1 | TGTGCCAGCAGTGAGGAGGAGGACGCCTATGGCTACACCTTC | CASSEEEDAYGYTF
- | TRBJ2-7 | few | TRBV5-6 | TGTGCCAGCATCCTGCGCGGGGCATCCCACGAGCAGTACTTC | CASILRGASHEQYF
- | TRBJ2-7 | - | TRBV5-1 | TGCGCCAGCAGCTTGGAATCTTTTACCCCCGGGACATTGTCCTACGAGCAGTACTTC | CASSLESFTPGTLSYEQYF
- | TRBJ1-2 | - | TRBV30 | TGTGCCTGGAGGGCGGGTCAGGGGCGTTTCAACTATGGCTACACCTTC | CAWRAGQGRFNYGYTF
TRBD1 | TRBJ2-7 | - | TRBV5-4 | TGTGCCAGCAGGCCTCCGGGACAGGCTCCCTACGAGCAGTACTTC | CASRPPGQAPYEQYF
- | TRBJ2-1 | - | TRBV7-9 | TGTGCCAGCACCCGGGACTTCACAAATGAGCAGTTCTTC | CASTRDFTNEQFF
TRBD2 | TRBJ2-5 | - | TRBV7-3 | TGTGCCAGCAGCTTAGGGACTAGCGGGGCGGCCCAGTACTTC | CASSLGTSGAAQYF
- | TRBJ1-1 | - | TRBV28 | TGTGCCAGCAGCTTACCTCAGGTAGGGAGGAACACTGAAGCTTTCTTT | CASSLPQVGRNTEAFF
TRBD1 | TRBJ2-7 | - | TRBV6-5 | TGTGCCAGCAGTTACGGGACAGGGTTCTACGAGCAGTACTTC | CASSYGTGFYEQYF
- | TRBJ2-7 | - | TRBV6-5 | TGTGCCAGCAGGTCCAGGGGCTACGAGCAGTACTTC | CASRSRGYEQYF
TRBD1 | TRBJ2-7 | - | TRBV6-5 | TGTGCCAGCACCGGACAGGCCTACGAGCAGTACTTC | CASTGQAYEQYF
- | TRBJ1-3 | - | TRBV28 | TGTGCCAGCAGTTTAATCTTCGGGGTTGGTGAAAACACCATATATTTT | CASSLIFGVGENTIYF
TRBD1 | TRBJ1-5 | - | TRBV7-2 | TGTGCCAGCAGCTTAGCGCCGAACAGGGGTGGTCAGCCCCAGCATTTT | CASSLAPNRGGQPQHF
TRBD2 | TRBJ2-3 | - | TRBV5-1 | TGCGCCAGCACCCCGGGGCTAGCGGGGGCCTACACAGATACGCAGTATTTT | CASTPGLAGAYTDTQYF
- | TRBJ2-1 | - | TRBV6-5 | TGTGCCAGCAGTTACCGCGGCGGGATAAACAATGAGCAGTTCTTC | CASSYRGGINNEQFF
- | TRBJ2-1 | - | TRBV11-2 | TGTGCCACCGGCCGGGGGAGCTCCTACAATGAGCAGTTCTTC | CATGRGSSYNEQFF